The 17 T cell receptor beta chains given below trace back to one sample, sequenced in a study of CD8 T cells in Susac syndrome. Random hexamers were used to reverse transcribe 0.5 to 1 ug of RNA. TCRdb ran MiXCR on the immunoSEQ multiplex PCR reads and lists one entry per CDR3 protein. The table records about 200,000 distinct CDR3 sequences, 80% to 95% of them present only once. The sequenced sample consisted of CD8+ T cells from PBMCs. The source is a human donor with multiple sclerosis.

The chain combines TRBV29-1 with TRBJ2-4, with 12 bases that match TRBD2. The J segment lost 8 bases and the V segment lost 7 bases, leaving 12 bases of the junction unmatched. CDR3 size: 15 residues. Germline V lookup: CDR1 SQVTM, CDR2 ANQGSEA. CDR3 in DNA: TGCAGCGCGAACGGACTAGCGGGGCCAGGGTACATTCAGTACTTC. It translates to CSANGLAGPGYIQYF.

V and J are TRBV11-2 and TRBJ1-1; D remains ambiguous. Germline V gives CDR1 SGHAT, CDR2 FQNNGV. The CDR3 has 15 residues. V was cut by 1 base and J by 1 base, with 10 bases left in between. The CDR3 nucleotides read TGTGCCAGCAGCTTAGGGGGTGGGCCGAACACTGAAGCTTTCTTT. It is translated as CASSLGGGPNTEAFF. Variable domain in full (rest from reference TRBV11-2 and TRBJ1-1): EAGVAQSPRYKIIEKRQSVAFWCNPISGHATLYWYQQILGQGPKLLIQFQNNGVVDDSQLPKDRFSAERLKGVDSTLKIQPAKLEDSAVYLCASSLGGGPNTEAFFGQGTRLTVV.

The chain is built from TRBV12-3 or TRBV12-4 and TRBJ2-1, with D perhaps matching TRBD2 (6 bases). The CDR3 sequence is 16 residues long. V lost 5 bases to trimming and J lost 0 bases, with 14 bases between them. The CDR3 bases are TGTGCCAGCAGTCCGGTAGCGGCAAGCTCCTACAATGAGCAGTTCTTC. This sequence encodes CASSPVAASSYNEQFF.

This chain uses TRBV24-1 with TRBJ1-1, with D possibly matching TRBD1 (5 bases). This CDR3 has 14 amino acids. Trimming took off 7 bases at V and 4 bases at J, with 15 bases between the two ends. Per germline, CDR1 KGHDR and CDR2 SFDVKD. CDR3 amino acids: CATSSTGGGTEAFF. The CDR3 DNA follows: TGTGCCACCAGCTCAACGGGGGGAGGCACTGAAGCTTTCTTT.

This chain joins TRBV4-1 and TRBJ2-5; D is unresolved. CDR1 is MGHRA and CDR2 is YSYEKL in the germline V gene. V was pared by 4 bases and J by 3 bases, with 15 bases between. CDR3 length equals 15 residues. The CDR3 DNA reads TGCGCCAGCAGCCCCTGGCCCCCGGGTAAAGAGACCCAGTACTTC. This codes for CASSPWPPGKETQYF.

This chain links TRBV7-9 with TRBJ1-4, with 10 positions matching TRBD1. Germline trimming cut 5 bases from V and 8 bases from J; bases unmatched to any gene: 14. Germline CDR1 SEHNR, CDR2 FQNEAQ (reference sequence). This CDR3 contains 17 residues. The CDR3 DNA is TGTGCCAGCAGCCCGACCAGCCCCGGGACAGGGGTCGAAAAACTGTTTTTT. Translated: CASSPTSPGTGVEKLFF.

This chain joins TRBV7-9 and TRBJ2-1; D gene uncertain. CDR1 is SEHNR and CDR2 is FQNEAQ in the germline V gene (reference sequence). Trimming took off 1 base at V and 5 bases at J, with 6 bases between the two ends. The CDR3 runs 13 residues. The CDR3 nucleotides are TGTGCCAGCAGCTTAGGAATCCACAATGAGCAGTTCTTC. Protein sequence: CASSLGIHNEQFF.

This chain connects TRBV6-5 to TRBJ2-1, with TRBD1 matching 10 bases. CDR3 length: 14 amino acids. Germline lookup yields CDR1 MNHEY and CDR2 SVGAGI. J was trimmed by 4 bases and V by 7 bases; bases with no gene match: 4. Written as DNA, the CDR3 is TGTGCCAGCACCGGGGACAGGGGATACAATGAGCAGTTCTTC. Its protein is CASTGDRGYNEQFF.

Here the CDR3 reads CASSLTGDRNYGYTF. The CDR3 coding sequence is TGTGCCAGCAGTTTGACGGGAGACAGGAACTATGGCTACACCTTC. V is TRBV27 and J is TRBJ1-2; weak D call: TRBD1 (6 bases). Germline-derived CDR1 and CDR2 are MNHEY and SMNVEV (reference sequence). The V gene lost 3 bases and the J gene lost 2 bases, with 13 bases spanning the gap. The CDR3 totals 15 residues.

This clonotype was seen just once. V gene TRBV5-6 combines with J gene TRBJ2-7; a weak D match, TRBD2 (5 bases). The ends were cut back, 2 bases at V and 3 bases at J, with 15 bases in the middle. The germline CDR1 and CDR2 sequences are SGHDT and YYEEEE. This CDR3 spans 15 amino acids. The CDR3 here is CASSLGAGGYYEQYF. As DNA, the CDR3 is TGTGCCAGCAGCTTAGGCGCCGGAGGCTACTACGAGCAGTACTTC.

CDR3 residues: CAWAPPSSFSTEAFF. CDR3 sequence (DNA): TGTGCCTGGGCACCGCCCAGCTCGTTCTCCACTGAAGCTTTCTTT. The V and J genes are TRBV30 and TRBJ1-1; D not resolved. V lost 5 bases, J lost 4 bases, and 20 bases lay in between. Germline V gene data show CDR1 as GTSNPN and CDR2 as SVGIG (reference sequence). The length of the CDR3 is 15 residues.

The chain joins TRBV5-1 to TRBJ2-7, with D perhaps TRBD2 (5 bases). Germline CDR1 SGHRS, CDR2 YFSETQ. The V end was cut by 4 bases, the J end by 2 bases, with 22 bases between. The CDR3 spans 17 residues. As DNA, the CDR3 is TGCGCCAGCAGCCTGCGGTGGATGGCGGGCGCCCCCTACGAGCAGTACTTC. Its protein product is CASSLRWMAGAPYEQYF. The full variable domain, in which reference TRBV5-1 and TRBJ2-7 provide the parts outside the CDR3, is KAGVTQTPRYLIKTRGQQVTLSCSPISGHRSVSWYQQTPGQGLQFLFEYFSETQRNKGNFPGRFSGRQFSNSRSEMNVSTLELGDSALYLCASSLRWMAGAPYEQYFGPGTRLTVT.

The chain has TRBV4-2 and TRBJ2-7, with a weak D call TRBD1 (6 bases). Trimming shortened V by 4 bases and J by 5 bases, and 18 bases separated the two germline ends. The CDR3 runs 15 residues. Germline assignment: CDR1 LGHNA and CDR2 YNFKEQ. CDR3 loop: CASSLRDTGSDEQYF. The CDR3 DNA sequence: TGTGCCAGCAGCCTCCGGGACACCGGCTCAGACGAGCAGTACTTC.

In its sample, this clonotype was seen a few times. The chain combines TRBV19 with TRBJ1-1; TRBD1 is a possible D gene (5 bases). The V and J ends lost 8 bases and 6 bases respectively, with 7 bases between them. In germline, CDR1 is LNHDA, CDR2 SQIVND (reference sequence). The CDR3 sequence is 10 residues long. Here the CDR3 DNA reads TGTGCCAGTGGGGGACCTGAAGCTTTCTTT. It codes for CASGGPEAFF.

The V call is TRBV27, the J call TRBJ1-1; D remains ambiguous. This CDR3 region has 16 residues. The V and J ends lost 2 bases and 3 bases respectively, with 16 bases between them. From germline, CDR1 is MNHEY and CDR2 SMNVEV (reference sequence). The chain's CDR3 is CASSLTSPSWDTEAFF. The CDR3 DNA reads TGTGCCAGCAGTTTAACATCTCCATCATGGGACACTGAAGCTTTCTTT.

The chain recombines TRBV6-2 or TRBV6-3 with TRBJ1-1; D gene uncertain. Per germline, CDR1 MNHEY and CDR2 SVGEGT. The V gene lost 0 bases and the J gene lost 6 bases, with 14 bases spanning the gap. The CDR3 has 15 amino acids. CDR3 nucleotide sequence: TGTGCCAGCAGTTACTCGAATCCCCGGAGGGCTGAAGCTTTCTTT. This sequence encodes CASSYSNPRRAEAFF.

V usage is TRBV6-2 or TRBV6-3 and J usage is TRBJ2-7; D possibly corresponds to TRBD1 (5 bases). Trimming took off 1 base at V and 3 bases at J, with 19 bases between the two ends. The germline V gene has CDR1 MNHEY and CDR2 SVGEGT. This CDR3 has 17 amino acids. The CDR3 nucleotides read TGTGCCAGCAGTTACTACCCAACAGGCCAAGATTACTACGAGCAGTACTTC. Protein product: CASSYYPTGQDYYEQYF.